The 15 T cell receptor beta chains below were found in one sample sequenced in a study of blood T cell repertoires in COVID-19. TCRdb keeps only in-frame clones here, not all; method: immunoSEQ multiplex PCR. The sample comprises approximately 250,000 clones, around 85% of which are singletons, and 5.1% rests with the top ten. Material: peripheral blood. The origin of the receptors is a man aged 45 to 65 with COVID-19, enrolled during active disease.

The chain is built from TRBV6-5 and TRBJ1-1, with TRBD1 matching over 9 bases. The CDR3 loop spans 14 amino acids. CDR1 and CDR2 (germline): MNHEY, SVGAGI. With V trimmed by 0 bases and J by 10 bases, 6 bases remained unmatched. The CDR3 region has the DNA TGTGCCAGCAGTTACTCACAGGGGGCGCATTCAGCTTTCTTT. Its translation is CASSYSQGAHSAFF.

The J gene is TRBJ1-5, the V gene TRBV4-3, with 8 bases identical to TRBD1. This CDR3 has 15 amino acids. Germline CDR1 is LGHNA and CDR2 is YSLEER. The J segment lost 6 bases and the V segment lost 4 bases, leaving 8 bases of the junction unmatched. The DNA for the CDR3 is TGCGCCAGCAGCCCATGGACAGGGTCGGGTCAGCCCCAGCATTTT. Encoded protein: CASSPWTGSGQPQHF.

The chain has TRBV29-1 and TRBJ2-5, with 9 positions matching TRBD1. This CDR3 is 14 amino acids long. With V trimmed by 6 bases and J by 6 bases, 11 bases remained unmatched. Germline V gene sequence: CDR1 SQVTM, CDR2 ANQGSEA. The CDR3 nucleotides read TGCAGCGTATTAATGGGACAGGGCTGGCAGACCCAGTACTTC. It translates to CSVLMGQGWQTQYF.

This chain joins TRBV15 and TRBJ2-4; D is possibly TRBD2 (7 bases). Trimming pared 0 bases from V and 1 base from J, leaving 10 bases between. There are 16 residues in the CDR3. CDR1 and CDR2 from the germline V gene are LNHNV and YYDKDF (reference sequence). The DNA for the CDR3 is TGTGCCACCAGCAGAGATGGGGGGGCGGCCAAAAACATTCAGTACTTC. Its translation is CATSRDGGAAKNIQYF.

V and J are TRBV15 and TRBJ2-2; 10 bases align to TRBD1. Germline V lookup: CDR1 LNHNV, CDR2 YYDKDF (reference sequence). Unmatched junction bases numbered 0, after V lost 1 base and J lost 4 bases. This CDR3 region has 15 residues. As DNA, the CDR3 is TGTGCCACCAGCAGAGGGACAGGGGGCACCGGGGAGCTGTTTTTT. This sequence encodes CATSRGTGGTGELFF.

This chain uses TRBV6-2 or TRBV6-3 with TRBJ1-2, with TRBD1 as a possible D gene (5 bases). Per the germline V gene, CDR1 is MNHEY and CDR2 is SVGEGT. This CDR3 contains 12 residues. Between the trimmed V and J ends, which lost 2 bases and 4 bases, there was a span of 5 bases. Written as DNA, the CDR3 is TGTGCCAGCAGTTACAGGGGCTATGGCTACACCTTC. This codes for CASSYRGYGYTF.

The chain joins TRBV6-1 to TRBJ1-2; D is possibly TRBD1 (6 bases). Germline CDR1 is MNHNS and CDR2 is SASEGT. This CDR3 comprises 12 residues. Trimming stripped 2 bases from V and 5 bases from J, with 6 bases between. The CDR3 nucleotides read TGTGCCAGCAGTGAAAGGGGGTATGGCTACACCTTC. Its translation: CASSERGYGYTF.

The chain uses TRBV2 and TRBJ2-7; D not certain. Germline lookup yields CDR1 SNHLY and CDR2 FYNNEI. Trimming stripped 6 bases from V and 1 base from J, with 10 bases between. This CDR3 contains 13 residues. The CDR3 reads CASSLTISYEQYF. CDR3 DNA sequence: TGTGCCAGCAGCTTGACAATTTCCTACGAGCAGTACTTC. Variable domain in full (rest from reference TRBV2 and TRBJ2-7): EPEVTQTPSHQVTQMGQEVILRCVPISNHLYFYWYRQILGQKVEFLVSFYNNEISEKSEIFDDQFSVERPDGSNFTLKIRSTKLEDSAMYFCASSLTISYEQYFGPGTRLTVT.

This sequence joins TRBV11-1 and TRBJ2-5; 7 nucleotides agree with TRBD2. Germline V gene data show CDR1 as SGHAT and CDR2 as FQDESV (reference sequence). This CDR3 is 14 amino acids long. Unmatched junction bases numbered 4, after V lost 1 base and J lost 5 bases. CDR3: CASSLGRRGETQYF. The DNA for the CDR3 is TGTGCCAGCAGCTTAGGGCGGCGGGGGGAGACCCAGTACTTC.

This clone was detected only a few times. This sequence joins TRBV2 and TRBJ2-2, with D possibly TRBD1 on 6 matching bases. This CDR3 comprises 15 residues. Trimming pared 4 bases from V and 7 bases from J, leaving 16 bases between. Looked up from germline, CDR1 is SNHLY and CDR2 is FYNNEI. The CDR3: CASSVRGTMGGELFF. For the CDR3, the DNA is TGTGCCAGCAGTGTAAGGGGGACCATGGGCGGGGAGCTGTTTTTT.

This chain links TRBV14 with TRBJ2-1, with D perhaps matching TRBD2 (6 bases). Germline V gene data show CDR1 as SGHDN and CDR2 as FVKESK. V lost 2 bases and J 7 bases, leaving 18 bases between the germline ends. This CDR3 spans 16 amino acids. The CDR3 sequence: CASSQLGTFLKNEQFF. The CDR3 DNA reads TGTGCCAGCAGCCAACTTGGGACTTTCTTGAAGAATGAGCAGTTCTTC.

The gene calls are TRBV5-4 and TRBJ2-2; D gene ambiguous. V lost 2 bases and J lost 5, with 7 bases in between. The CDR3 is 13 residues long. Germline CDR1 reads SGHNT; CDR2 reads YYREEE (reference sequence). This chain's CDR3 is CASSLTSTGELFF. In DNA form, the CDR3 reads TGTGCCAGCAGCTTAACTTCGACCGGGGAGCTGTTTTTT.

The CDR3 sequence is CASSDSGGQVDTEAFF. As DNA, the CDR3 is TGTGCCAGCAGTGATTCGGGGGGGCAGGTCGACACTGAAGCTTTCTTT. The V and J genes are TRBV2 and TRBJ1-1; possible D gene TRBD1, 6 bases. The V gene lost 3 bases and the J gene lost 3 bases, with 17 bases spanning the gap. CDR1 and CDR2 (germline): SNHLY, FYNNEI. The CDR3 sequence is 16 residues long.

The V gene is TRBV18, the J gene TRBJ1-2; TRBD1 might be the D (6 bases). The CDR3 runs to 12 residues. With 2 bases removed from V and 8 bases from J, the gap between germline ends came to 9 bases. CDR1 KGHSH and CDR2 LQKENI come from the germline V gene. In nucleotides, the CDR3 is TGTGCCAGCTCACCAGAACAGGGCGGCTACACCTTC. It is translated as CASSPEQGGYTF.

This clone was counted only a few times. V and J are TRBV7-9 and TRBJ1-1, with 10 bases identical to TRBD1. The V gene's germline CDR1 is SEHNR and CDR2 FQNEAQ (reference sequence). The length of the CDR3 is 16 residues. Germline trimming cut 5 bases from V and 1 base from J; bases unmatched to any gene: 7. In nucleotides, the CDR3 is TGTGCCAGCAGCCCGCGGACAGGGGGAAGGAACACTGAAGCTTTCTTT. Protein sequence: CASSPRTGGRNTEAFF. The entire variable domain, with the rest obtained from reference TRBV7-9 and TRBJ1-1, is as follows: DTGVSQNPRHKITKRGQNVTFRCDPISEHNRLYWYRQTLGQGPEFLTYFQNEAQLEKSRLLSDRFSAERPKGSFSTLEIQRTEQGDSAMYLCASSPRTGGRNTEAFFGQGTRLTVV.